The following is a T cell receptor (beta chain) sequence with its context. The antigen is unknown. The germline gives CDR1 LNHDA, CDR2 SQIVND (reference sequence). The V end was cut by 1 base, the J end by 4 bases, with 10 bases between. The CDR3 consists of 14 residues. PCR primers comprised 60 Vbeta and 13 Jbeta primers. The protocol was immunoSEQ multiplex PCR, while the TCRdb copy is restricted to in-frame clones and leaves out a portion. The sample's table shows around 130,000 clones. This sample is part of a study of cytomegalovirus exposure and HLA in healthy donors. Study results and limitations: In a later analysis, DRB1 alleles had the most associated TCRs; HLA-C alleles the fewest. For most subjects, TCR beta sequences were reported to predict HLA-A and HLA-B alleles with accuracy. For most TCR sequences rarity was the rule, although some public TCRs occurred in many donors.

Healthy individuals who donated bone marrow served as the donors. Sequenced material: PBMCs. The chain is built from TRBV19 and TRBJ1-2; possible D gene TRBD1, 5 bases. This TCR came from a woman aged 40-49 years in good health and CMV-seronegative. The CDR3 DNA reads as TGTGCCAGTAGTATAGCCCGGGGACTCTATGGCTACACCTTC. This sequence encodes CASSIARGLYGYTF.